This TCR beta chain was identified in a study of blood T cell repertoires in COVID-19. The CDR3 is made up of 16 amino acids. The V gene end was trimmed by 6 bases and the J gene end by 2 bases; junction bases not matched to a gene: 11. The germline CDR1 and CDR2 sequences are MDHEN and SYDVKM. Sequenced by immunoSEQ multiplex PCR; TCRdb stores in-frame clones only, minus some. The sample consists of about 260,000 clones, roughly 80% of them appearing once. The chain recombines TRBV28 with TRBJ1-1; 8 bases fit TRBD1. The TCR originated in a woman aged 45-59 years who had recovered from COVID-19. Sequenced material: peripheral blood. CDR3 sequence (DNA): TGTGCCAGCAGCCCCAATCCCGGGACAGGCAACACTGAAGCTTTCTTT. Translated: CASSPNPGTGNTEAFF.